The entry below describes one T cell receptor beta chain. The antigen is undetermined. Trimming removed 3 bases at V and 5 bases at J, with 11 bases between. The CDR3 covers 13 residues. These data are taken from a study of T cell responses to AZD1222 COVID-19 vaccine. Only in-frame clones appear in the TCRdb table, and some are missing; sequencing was by immunoSEQ multiplex PCR. The table shows approximately 190,000 clones, with more than 75% occurring only once. Findings and limits, study-wide: Donors skewed white British and female; clonal diversity was possibly underestimated. Spike-specific TCR breadth and depth were elevated following two AZD1222 doses. Among AZD1222 vaccinees, only 5 to 7 were seropositive at baseline.

This receptor was obtained from an adult in good health. This sequence joins TRBV12-3 or TRBV12-4 and TRBJ2-7, with D perhaps matching TRBD2 (6 bases). The sample consisted of peripheral blood, taken on day 0 of AZD1222 vaccination. The CDR3, as DNA: TGTGCCAGCAGTTTCGGGGGTCGGGACGAGCAGTACTTC. As protein: CASSFGGRDEQYF.